This TCR beta chain comes out of a study of T-cell memory formation after mild COVID-19. Study at large: Each donor largely had its own TCR clusters.

CDR3 length: 15 amino acids. Germline V lookup: CDR1 SEHNR, CDR2 FQNEAQ (reference sequence). V shed 1 base and J shed 1 base, with 10 bases lying between them. TCRdb itself ran the 5' RACE reads through MiXCR, one entry per CDR3 protein. The table has fewer than 450,000 distinct CDR3 sequences, less than 25% seen once. Comments on this clonotype: Its antigen is not known.

Findings of the study overall: Among clones peaking at day 37 in the second wave, SARS-CoV-2 specificity remained unconfirmed.

The source of this sequence is an adult woman who had mild COVID-19 (a few samples of this study predate the infection). Cell type and time point are not known. Material: PBMCs or a T cell subset sorted from them (not recorded which). This rearrangement joins TRBV7-9 to TRBJ1-1; D remains ambiguous. The CDR3 DNA reads as TGTGCCAGCAGCTTAGGATACACAGAGAACACTGAAGCTTTCTTT. This translates into CASSLGYTENTEAFF. Based on the CDR3 plus reference TRBV7-9 and TRBJ1-1, the full variable domain is DTGVSQNPRHKITKRGQNVTFRCDPISEHNRLYWYRQTLGQGPEFLTYFQNEAQLEKSRLLSDRFSAERPKGSFSTLEIQRTEQGDSAMYLCASSLGYTENTEAFFGQGTRLTVV.